This passage covers 3 T cell receptor beta chains from one sample sequenced in a study of response to subunit inactivated influenza vaccine. Via MiXCR, TCRdb re-called the RT-PCR reads, giving one row per CDR3 protein. The table records 450,000 to 550,000 distinct CDR3 sequences, roughly 23% of them present only once. Specimen: CD4+ T cells sorted from PBMCs, collected about 5 days after vaccination. These receptors came from a man aged 45 to 65 who received an inactivated influenza vaccine.

The chain couples TRBV12-3 or TRBV12-4 to TRBJ2-3; D is possibly TRBD1 (6 bases). This CDR3 spans 18 amino acids. The CDR3 DNA sequence: TGTACCATCAGTTTTAGGGGTTCCACAGGGAGTAGCACAGATACGCAGTATTTT. As protein: CTISFRGSTGSSTDTQYF.

V and J are TRBV5-1 and TRBJ2-3, with D uncertain. There are 14 residues in the CDR3. Trimming took 4 bases from V and 3 from J, leaving 12 bases between them. The germline CDR1 and CDR2 sequences are SGHRS and YFSETQ. The CDR3 DNA reads TGCGCCAGCAGCAGTGGTGCGAGGACAGATACGCAGTATTTT. It encodes CASSSGARTDTQYF.

This rearrangement joins TRBV18 to TRBJ2-2; the match to TRBD2 covers 13 bases. Germline V gene sequence: CDR1 KGHSH, CDR2 LQKENI. V lost 3 bases, J lost 6 bases, and 7 bases stayed unmatched. This CDR3 spans 17 amino acids. The CDR3 is CASSPGLAGRTPGELFF. CDR3 DNA sequence: TGTGCCAGCTCACCGGGACTAGCGGGGAGAACGCCCGGGGAGCTGTTTTTT.